This T cell receptor beta chain was recovered during a study of response to subunit inactivated influenza vaccine. One entry per CDR3 protein results from TCRdb running MiXCR on the RT-PCR reads. The table includes about 500,000 distinct CDR3 sequences, 15% to 20% detected once. Study findings and constraints: Authors proposed each seasonal influenza vaccination draws in few new T cells.

The table lists this clonotype with a few counts. Its antigen is not identified. The sample was CD4+ T cells sorted from PBMCs, taken roughly 24 months after vaccination. This TCR was recovered from a man in his fifties or sixties who received an inactivated influenza vaccine.

CDR3 DNA sequence: TGTGCCAGCAGCCAAAACCCAGGATCAACTAATGAAAAACTGTTTTTT. Protein product: CASSQNPGSTNEKLFF. This sequence joins TRBV4-2 and TRBJ1-4, with D unclear. Trimming pared 2 bases from V and 0 bases from J, leaving 10 bases between. Germline assignment: CDR1 LGHNA and CDR2 YNFKEQ. This CDR3 contains 16 residues.